The TCR beta chain described here comes from a study of T cell changes during pregnancy in multiple sclerosis. Produced via immunoSEQ multiplex PCR; TCRdb's table is partial and in-frame only. Of around 44,000 clones listed, about 87% were seen once; the top ten hold around 1%. This clone has a handful of counts. This CDR3 has 15 residues. Trimming removed 5 bases from V and 7 bases from J, with 21 bases in between. Germline V CDR1 and CDR2: MNHNY, SVGAGI (reference sequence). The sequencing here drew on CD4+ T cells from peripheral blood mononuclear cells, taken in the second trimester of pregnancy. The rearrangement links TRBV6-6 to TRBJ2-7; D is perhaps TRBD2 (6 bases). The sequence was obtained from a female donor with multiple sclerosis, enrolled in a pregnancy study. CDR3 protein: CASSLRAGLGGEQYF. The CDR3 DNA sequence: TGTGCCAGCAGTCTCAGGGCAGGCCTTGGGGGGGAGCAGTACTTC.